This T cell receptor beta chain was observed in a study of Graves' ophthalmopathy and Graves' hyperthyroidism. CDR1 and CDR2 (germline): DFQATT, SNEGSKA (reference sequence). V was cut by 6 bases and J by 0 bases, with 12 bases left in between. The CDR3 length is 14 residues. This clonotype has a handful of counts. TCR beta CDR3 regions were amplified from RNA transcripts. After a first-round RT-PCR with HTBI primers, a second-round multiplex PCR was run. TCRdb called the multiplex PCR reads again in MiXCR, with one record for every CDR3 protein. Here the sample spans about 700,000 distinct CDR3 sequences, 40% being singletons.

The sequencing sample was made of peripheral blood. The sequence was obtained from an adult man with Graves' ophthalmopathy. The gene calls are TRBV20-1 and TRBJ1-5; possible D gene TRBD1, 5 bases. In DNA form, the CDR3 reads TGCAGTGCCGGGGACCCAAGTAGCAATCAGCCCCAGCATTTT. This codes for CSAGDPSSNQPQHF.